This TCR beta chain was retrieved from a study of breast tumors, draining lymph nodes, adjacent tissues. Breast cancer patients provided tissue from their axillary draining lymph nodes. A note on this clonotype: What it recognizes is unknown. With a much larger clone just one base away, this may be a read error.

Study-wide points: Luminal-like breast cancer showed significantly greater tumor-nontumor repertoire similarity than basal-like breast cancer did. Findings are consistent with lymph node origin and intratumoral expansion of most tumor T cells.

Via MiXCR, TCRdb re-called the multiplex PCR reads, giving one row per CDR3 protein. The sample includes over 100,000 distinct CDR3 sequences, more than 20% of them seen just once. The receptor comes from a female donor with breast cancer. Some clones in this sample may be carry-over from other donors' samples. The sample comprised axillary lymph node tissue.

The CDR3 loop reads CASSSLGLAGASRDEQYF. Here the CDR3 DNA reads TGTGCCAGCAGTTCCCTGGGACTAGCGGGAGCAAGCAGGGACGAGCAGTACTTC. This chain connects TRBV6-2 or TRBV6-3 to TRBJ2-7; 14 positions match TRBD2. The CDR3 spans 18 residues. J was trimmed by 5 bases and V by 4 bases; bases with no gene match: 13. Germline values: CDR1 MNHEY, CDR2 SVGEGT.